The rows below give T cell receptor beta chains drawn from one sample of a study of blood T cells in healthy people across ages. TCRdb re-analysed the 5' RACE reads in MiXCR, keeping a single row per CDR3 protein. In the table there are around 800,000 distinct CDR3 sequences, around 25% of which are singletons. This same sample was also part of a study on T cells of mothers and their children.

What was sequenced was blood. The receptors stem from a boy aged 5-17 years in good health. The CDR3 runs from the conserved cysteine through the conserved F or W. A D gene is named only where the DNA matches it firmly. Some rows mark clone size as missing; the rest say once, few, many or name a class of expanded clone.

v_call: TRBV25-1
j_call: TRBJ2-7
clone_size: -
d_call: TRBD1
cdr3_aa: CAGRVPGGGHEQYF
cdr3_nt: TGTGCCGGCAGAGTCCCAGGGGGCGGCCACGAGCAGTACTTC

v_call: TRBV28
j_call: TRBJ2-5
clone_size: few
d_call: -
cdr3_aa: CASSLGTPGRETQYF
cdr3_nt: TGTGCCAGCAGTTTGGGGACCCCCGGGCGGGAGACCCAGTACTTC

v_call: TRBV12-5
j_call: TRBJ2-7
clone_size: -
d_call: -
cdr3_aa: CASGPSYYEQYF
cdr3_nt: TGTGCTAGTGGTCCCTCTTACTACGAGCAGTACTTC

v_call: TRBV20-1
j_call: TRBJ2-1
clone_size: few
d_call: -
cdr3_aa: CSARGGSSYNEQFF
cdr3_nt: TGCAGTGCTAGGGGTGGCAGCTCCTACAATGAGCAGTTCTTC

v_call: TRBV10-3
j_call: TRBJ2-7
clone_size: many
d_call: -
cdr3_aa: CATSDGLYEQYF
cdr3_nt: TGTGCCACCTCGGACGGGCTCTACGAGCAGTACTTC

v_call: TRBV7-9
j_call: TRBJ1-5
clone_size: -
d_call: TRBD1
cdr3_aa: CASSLCGDRGTYSNQPQHF
cdr3_nt: TGTGCCAGCAGCTTATGTGGGGACAGGGGAACTTATAGCAATCAGCCCCAGCATTTT

v_call: TRBV12-3/TRBV12-4
j_call: TRBJ1-5
clone_size: -
d_call: -
cdr3_aa: CASSFGGAGNQPQHF
cdr3_nt: TGTGCCAGCAGTTTCGGGGGGGCAGGCAATCAGCCCCAGCATTTT

v_call: TRBV4-1
j_call: TRBJ2-3
clone_size: -
d_call: TRBD1
cdr3_aa: CASSYQAPDLRGRADTQYF
cdr3_nt: TGCGCCAGCAGCTACCAGGCGCCAGACCTCAGGGGGCGTGCAGATACGCAGTATTTT

v_call: TRBV18
j_call: TRBJ2-2
clone_size: -
d_call: -
cdr3_aa: CASSPLQGTGELFF
cdr3_nt: TGTGCCAGCTCACCACTCCAGGGGACCGGGGAGCTGTTTTTT

v_call: TRBV12-3/TRBV12-4
j_call: TRBJ2-3
clone_size: -
d_call: TRBD1
cdr3_aa: CASSFSGQRGDTQYF
cdr3_nt: TGTGCCAGCAGTTTCTCGGGACAGAGGGGGGATACGCAGTATTTT

v_call: TRBV10-2
j_call: TRBJ2-7
clone_size: -
d_call: TRBD2
cdr3_aa: CASGGGADEQYF
cdr3_nt: TGCGCCAGCGGCGGGGGGGCGGACGAGCAGTACTTC

v_call: TRBV20-1
j_call: TRBJ2-1
clone_size: -
d_call: -
cdr3_aa: CSARERQGGSYNEQFF
cdr3_nt: TGCAGTGCTAGAGAAAGACAGGGAGGGTCCTACAATGAGCAGTTCTTC

v_call: TRBV12-3/TRBV12-4
j_call: TRBJ1-2
clone_size: few
d_call: TRBD1
cdr3_aa: CASSPRQGANYGYTF
cdr3_nt: TGTGCCAGCAGTCCAAGACAGGGAGCTAACTATGGCTACACCTTC

v_call: TRBV4-2
j_call: TRBJ1-2
clone_size: -
d_call: -
cdr3_aa: CASSQDGAAANYGYTF
cdr3_nt: TGTGCCAGCAGCCAAGATGGAGCAGCAGCTAACTATGGCTACACCTTC

v_call: TRBV6-5
j_call: TRBJ1-2
clone_size: -
d_call: TRBD1
cdr3_aa: CASSYRTGNYGYTF
cdr3_nt: TGTGCCAGCAGTTACAGGACAGGGAATTATGGCTACACCTTC

v_call: TRBV11-1
j_call: TRBJ2-5
clone_size: -
d_call: -
cdr3_aa: CASSSSGGLEETQYF
cdr3_nt: TGTGCCAGCAGTAGTAGTGGAGGGTTAGAAGAGACCCAGTACTTC

v_call: TRBV11-1
j_call: TRBJ1-4
clone_size: -
d_call: -
cdr3_aa: CASSSWGADEKLFF
cdr3_nt: TGTGCCAGCAGCTCCTGGGGGGCCGATGAAAAACTGTTTTTT